This T cell receptor (beta chain) derives from a study of T cell responses to AZD1222 COVID-19 vaccine. Assay used: immunoSEQ multiplex PCR; TCRdb lists only in-frame clones, some missing. The sample contains tens of thousands of clones, under 95% of which appear only once. In regard to this clone: Its cognate antigen is unknown.

V lost 5 bases and J 4 bases, leaving 11 bases between the germline ends. This CDR3 has 13 residues. Findings and limits, study-wide: Scientists sampled the repertoires only once the peak T cell response had passed.

This receptor was identified in an adult who received the AZD1222 COVID-19 vaccine. Material: peripheral blood, obtained 28 days after the second AZD1222 dose. The J gene is TRBJ1-1, the V gene TRBV12-3 or TRBV12-4; tentatively, D is TRBD1 (6 bases). CDR3 in amino acids: CASSPQGFTEAFF. The CDR3 region has the DNA TGTGCCAGCAGTCCACAGGGCTTCACTGAAGCTTTCTTT.